This T cell receptor beta chain was captured by sequencing in a study of OX40 agonist ivuxolimab in advanced cancers. Study-level background: Ivuxolimab was administered intravenously to patients at 0.01 to 10 mg/kg every 2 weeks.

The repertoire was sequenced with immunoSEQ multiplex PCR; TCRdb's copy has only in-frame clones and lacks some. The sample yields about 35,000 clones, roughly 80% seen once. This CDR3 has 12 amino acids. CDR1 and CDR2 (germline): LNHNV, YYDKDF (reference sequence). Trimming took 6 bases from V and 9 from J, leaving 14 bases between them. Sampling of blood occurred at baseline, cycle 4 day 1, and cycle 7 day 1. The starting material was CD4+ or CD8+ T cells sorted from blood, obtained in a trial of the OX40 agonist ivuxolimab. The gene calls are TRBV15 and TRBJ1-1; D is unresolved. The sequence came from an adult with an advanced solid tumor such as melanoma, head and neck, liver or kidney cancer. As DNA, the CDR3 is TGTGCCACCAGTCCACCCTCCCGCCAAGCTTTCTTT. Translating it yields CATSPPSRQAFF.